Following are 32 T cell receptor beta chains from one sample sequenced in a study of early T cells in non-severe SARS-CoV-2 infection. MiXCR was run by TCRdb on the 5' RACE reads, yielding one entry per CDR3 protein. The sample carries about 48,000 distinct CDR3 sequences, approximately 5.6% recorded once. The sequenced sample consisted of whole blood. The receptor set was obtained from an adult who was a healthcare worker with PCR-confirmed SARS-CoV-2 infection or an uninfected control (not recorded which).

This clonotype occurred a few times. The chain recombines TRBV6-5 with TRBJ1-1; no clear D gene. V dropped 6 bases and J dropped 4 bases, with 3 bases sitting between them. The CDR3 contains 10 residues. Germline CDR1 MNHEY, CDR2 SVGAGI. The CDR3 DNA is TGTGCCAGCAGCGGCACTGAAGCTTTCTTT. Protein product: CASSGTEAFF.

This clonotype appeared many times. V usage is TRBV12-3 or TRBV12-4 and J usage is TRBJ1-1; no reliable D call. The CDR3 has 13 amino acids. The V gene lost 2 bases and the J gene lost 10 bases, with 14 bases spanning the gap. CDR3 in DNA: TGTGCCAGCAGTTTATTACCGGGGAGGGTAGCTTTCTTT. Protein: CASSLLPGRVAFF.

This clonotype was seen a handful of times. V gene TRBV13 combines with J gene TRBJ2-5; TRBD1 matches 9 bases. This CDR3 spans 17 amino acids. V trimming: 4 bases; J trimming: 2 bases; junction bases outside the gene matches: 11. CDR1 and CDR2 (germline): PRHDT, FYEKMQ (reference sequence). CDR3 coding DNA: TGTGCCAGCAGCTGGGGACAGGGAGATAGGCGACAAGAGACCCAGTACTTC. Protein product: CASSWGQGDRRQETQYF.

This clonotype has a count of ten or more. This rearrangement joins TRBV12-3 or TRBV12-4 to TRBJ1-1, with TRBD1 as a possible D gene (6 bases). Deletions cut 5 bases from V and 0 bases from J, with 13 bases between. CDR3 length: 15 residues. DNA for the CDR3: TGTGCCAGCAGTAGACAGGATAACATGAACACTGAAGCTTTCTTT. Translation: CASSRQDNMNTEAFF.

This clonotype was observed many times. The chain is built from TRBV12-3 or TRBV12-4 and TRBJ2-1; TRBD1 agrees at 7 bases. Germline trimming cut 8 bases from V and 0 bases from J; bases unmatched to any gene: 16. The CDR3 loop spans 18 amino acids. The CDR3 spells CASASGGSVLSSYNEQFF. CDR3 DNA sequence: TGTGCCAGCGCCTCAGGGGGTAGCGTCCTAAGCTCCTACAATGAGCAGTTCTTC.

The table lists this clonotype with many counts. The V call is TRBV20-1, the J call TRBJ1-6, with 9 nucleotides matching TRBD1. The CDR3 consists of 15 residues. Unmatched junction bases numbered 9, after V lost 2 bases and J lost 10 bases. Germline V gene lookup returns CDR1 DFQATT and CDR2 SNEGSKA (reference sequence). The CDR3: CSARTEGQGLSPLHF. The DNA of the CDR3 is TGCAGTGCTAGAACCGAGGGACAGGGTTTATCACCCCTCCACTTT.

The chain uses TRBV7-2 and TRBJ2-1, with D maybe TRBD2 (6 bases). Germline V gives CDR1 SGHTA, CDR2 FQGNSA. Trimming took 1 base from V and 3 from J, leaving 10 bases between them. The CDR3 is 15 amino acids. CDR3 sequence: CASSLGAGNYNEQFF. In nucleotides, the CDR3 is TGTGCCAGCAGCTTAGGGGCGGGAAACTACAATGAGCAGTTCTTC. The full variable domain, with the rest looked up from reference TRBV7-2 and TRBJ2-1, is GAGVSQSPSNKVTEKGKDVELRCDPISGHTALYWYRQSLGQGLEFLIYFQGNSAPDKSGLPSDRFSAERTGGSVSTLTIQRTQQEDSAVYLCASSLGAGNYNEQFFGPGTRLTVL.

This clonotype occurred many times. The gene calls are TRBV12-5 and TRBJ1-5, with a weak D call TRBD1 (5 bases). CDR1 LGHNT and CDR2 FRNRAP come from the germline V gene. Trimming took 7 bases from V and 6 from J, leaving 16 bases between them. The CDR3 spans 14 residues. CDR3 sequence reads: CASAIGHAGQPQHF. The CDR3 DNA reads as TGTGCTAGTGCCATAGGACACGCAGGTCAGCCCCAGCATTTT.

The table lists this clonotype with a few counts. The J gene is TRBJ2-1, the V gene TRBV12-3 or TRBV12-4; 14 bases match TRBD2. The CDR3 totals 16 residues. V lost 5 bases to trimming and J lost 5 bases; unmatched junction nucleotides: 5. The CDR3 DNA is TGTGCCAGCAGTCCAAGACTAGCGGGAGGGGACAATGAGCAGTTCTTC. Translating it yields CASSPRLAGGDNEQFF.

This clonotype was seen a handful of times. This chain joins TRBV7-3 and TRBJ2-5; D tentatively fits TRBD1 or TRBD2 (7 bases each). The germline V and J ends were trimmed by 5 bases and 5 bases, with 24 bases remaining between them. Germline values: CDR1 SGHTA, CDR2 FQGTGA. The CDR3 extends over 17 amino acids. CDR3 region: CASSPGPPRGGLETQYF. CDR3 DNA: TGTGCCAGCAGCCCCGGTCCCCCCAGGGGGGGCCTGGAGACCCAGTACTTC.

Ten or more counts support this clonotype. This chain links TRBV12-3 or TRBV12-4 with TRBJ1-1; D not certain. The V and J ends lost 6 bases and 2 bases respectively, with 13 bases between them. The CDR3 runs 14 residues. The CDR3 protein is CASRTGPRNTEAFF. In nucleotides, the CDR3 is TGTGCCAGCAGGACCGGGCCGCGAAACACTGAAGCTTTCTTT.

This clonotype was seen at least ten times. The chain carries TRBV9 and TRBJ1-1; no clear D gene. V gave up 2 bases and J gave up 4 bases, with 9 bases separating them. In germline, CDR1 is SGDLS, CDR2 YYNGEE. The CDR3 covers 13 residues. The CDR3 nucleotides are TGTGCCAGCAGCGTCTTCCCGGGCACTGAAGCTTTCTTT. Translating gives CASSVFPGTEAFF.

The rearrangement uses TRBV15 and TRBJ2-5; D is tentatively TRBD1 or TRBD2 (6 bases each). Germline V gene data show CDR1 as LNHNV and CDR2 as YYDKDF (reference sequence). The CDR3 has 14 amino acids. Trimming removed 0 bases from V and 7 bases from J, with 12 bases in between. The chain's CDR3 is CATSRDPGAATQYF. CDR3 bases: TGTGCCACCAGCAGAGATCCGGGGGCCGCGACCCAGTACTTC.

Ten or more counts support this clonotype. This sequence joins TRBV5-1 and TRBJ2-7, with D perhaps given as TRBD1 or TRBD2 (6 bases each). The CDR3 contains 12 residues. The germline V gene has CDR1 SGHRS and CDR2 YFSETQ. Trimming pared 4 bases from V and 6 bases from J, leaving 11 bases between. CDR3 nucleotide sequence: TGCGCCAGCAGCGCGGGGACACCCGAGCAGTACTTC. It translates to CASSAGTPEQYF.

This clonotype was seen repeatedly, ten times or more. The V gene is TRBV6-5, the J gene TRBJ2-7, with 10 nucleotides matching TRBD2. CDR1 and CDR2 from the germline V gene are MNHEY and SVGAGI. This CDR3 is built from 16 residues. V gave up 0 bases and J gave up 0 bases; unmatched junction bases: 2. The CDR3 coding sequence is TGTGCCAGCAGTTACTCCGCTAGCGGGAGCTCCTACGAGCAGTACTTC. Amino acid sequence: CASSYSASGSSYEQYF.

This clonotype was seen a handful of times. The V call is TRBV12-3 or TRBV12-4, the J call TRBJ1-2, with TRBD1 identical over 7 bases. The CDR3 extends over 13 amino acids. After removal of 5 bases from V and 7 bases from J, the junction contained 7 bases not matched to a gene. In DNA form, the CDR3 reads TGTGCCAGCAGTCCCCAAACAGGGGTTGGCTACACCTTC. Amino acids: CASSPQTGVGYTF.

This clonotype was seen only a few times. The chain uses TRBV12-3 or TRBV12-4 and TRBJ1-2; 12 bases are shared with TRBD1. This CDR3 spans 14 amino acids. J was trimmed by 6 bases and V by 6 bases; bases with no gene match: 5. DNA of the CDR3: TGTGCCAGCAGCGATGGGACAGGGGGCAATGGCTACACCTTC. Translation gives CASSDGTGGNGYTF.

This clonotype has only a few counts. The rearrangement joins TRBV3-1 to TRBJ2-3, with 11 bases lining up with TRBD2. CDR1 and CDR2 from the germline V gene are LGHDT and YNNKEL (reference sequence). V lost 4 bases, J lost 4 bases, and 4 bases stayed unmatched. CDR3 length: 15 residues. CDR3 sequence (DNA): TGTGCCAGCAGCCGAGTAGCGGGAGGGGCAGATACGCAGTATTTT. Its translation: CASSRVAGGADTQYF.

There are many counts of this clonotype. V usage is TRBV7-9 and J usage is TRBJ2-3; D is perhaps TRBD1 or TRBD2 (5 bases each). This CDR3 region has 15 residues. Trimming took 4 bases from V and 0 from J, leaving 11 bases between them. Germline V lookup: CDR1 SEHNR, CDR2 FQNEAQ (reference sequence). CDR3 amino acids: CASSSGTSSTDTQYF. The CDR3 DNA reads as TGTGCCAGCAGCTCCGGGACGTCGAGCACAGATACGCAGTATTTT.

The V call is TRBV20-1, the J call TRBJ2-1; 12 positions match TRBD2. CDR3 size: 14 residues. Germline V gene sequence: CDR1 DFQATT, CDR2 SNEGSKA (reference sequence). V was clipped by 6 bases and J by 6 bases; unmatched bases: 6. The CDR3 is CSATSGGPRNEQFF. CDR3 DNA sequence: TGCAGTGCCACTAGCGGGGGGCCTCGCAATGAGCAGTTCTTC.

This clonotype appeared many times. CDR3 residues: CASSQDLNTEAFF. The CDR3 DNA reads as TGTGCCAGCAGCCAAGATCTGAACACTGAAGCTTTCTTT. V and J are TRBV14 and TRBJ1-1; the D is unclear. Germline-derived CDR1 and CDR2 are SGHDN and FVKESK. The CDR3 covers 13 residues. Trimming took off 0 bases at V and 0 bases at J, with 2 bases between the two ends.

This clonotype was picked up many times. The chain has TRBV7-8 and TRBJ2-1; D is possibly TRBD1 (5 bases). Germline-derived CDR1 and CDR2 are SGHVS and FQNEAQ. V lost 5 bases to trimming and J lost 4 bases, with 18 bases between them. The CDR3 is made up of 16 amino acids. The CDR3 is CASSHFTGLIYNEQFF. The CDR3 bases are TGTGCCAGCAGCCATTTCACAGGTCTAATATACAATGAGCAGTTCTTC.

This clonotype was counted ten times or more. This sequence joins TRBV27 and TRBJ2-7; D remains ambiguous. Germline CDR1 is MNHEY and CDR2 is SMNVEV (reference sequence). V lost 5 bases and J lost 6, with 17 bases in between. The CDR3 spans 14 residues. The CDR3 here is CASSSEPWAAEQYF. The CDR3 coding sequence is TGTGCCAGCAGTAGTGAGCCGTGGGCCGCCGAGCAGTACTTC.

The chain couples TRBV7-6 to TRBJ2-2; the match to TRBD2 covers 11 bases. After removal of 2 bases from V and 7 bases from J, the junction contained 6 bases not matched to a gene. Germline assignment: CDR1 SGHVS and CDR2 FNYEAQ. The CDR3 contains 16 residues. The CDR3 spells CASSLTSGSSGGELFF. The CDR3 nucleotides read TGTGCCAGCAGCTTAACTAGCGGGAGTTCTGGCGGGGAGCTGTTTTTT.

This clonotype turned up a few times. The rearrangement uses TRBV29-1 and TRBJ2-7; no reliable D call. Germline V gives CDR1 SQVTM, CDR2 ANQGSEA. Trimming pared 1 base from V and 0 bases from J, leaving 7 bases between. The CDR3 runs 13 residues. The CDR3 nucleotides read TGCAGCGTTGAAGGGCAGGCCTCCTACGAGCAGTACTTC. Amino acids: CSVEGQASYEQYF.

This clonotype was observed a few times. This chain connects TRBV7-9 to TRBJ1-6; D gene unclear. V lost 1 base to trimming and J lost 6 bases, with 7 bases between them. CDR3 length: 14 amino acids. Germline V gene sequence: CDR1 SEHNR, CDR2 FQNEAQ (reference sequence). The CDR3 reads CASSLGGPNSPLHF. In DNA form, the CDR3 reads TGTGCCAGCAGCTTAGGAGGGCCTAATTCACCCCTCCACTTT.

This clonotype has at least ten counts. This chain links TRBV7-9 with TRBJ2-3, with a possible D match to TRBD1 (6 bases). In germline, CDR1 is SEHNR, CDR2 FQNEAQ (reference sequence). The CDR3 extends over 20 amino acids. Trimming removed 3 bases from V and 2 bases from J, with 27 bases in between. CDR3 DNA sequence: TGTGCCAGCAGCTTTTCCTACTACAGGGTGGGCACACGGGACACAGATACGCAGTATTTT. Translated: CASSFSYYRVGTRDTDTQYF.

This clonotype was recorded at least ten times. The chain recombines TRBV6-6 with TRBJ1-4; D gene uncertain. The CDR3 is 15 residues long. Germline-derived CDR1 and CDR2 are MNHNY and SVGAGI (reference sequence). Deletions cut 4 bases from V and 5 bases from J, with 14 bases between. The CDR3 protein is CASSSSFAGNEKLFF. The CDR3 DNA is TGTGCCAGCAGTTCCTCTTTCGCAGGCAATGAAAAACTGTTTTTT.

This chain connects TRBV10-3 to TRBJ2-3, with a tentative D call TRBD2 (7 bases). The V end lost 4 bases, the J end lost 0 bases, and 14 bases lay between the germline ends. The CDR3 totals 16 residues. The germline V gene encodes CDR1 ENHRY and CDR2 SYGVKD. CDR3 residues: CAISVRGAGSTDTQYF. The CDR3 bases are TGTGCCATCAGTGTACGGGGGGCTGGTAGCACAGATACGCAGTATTTT.

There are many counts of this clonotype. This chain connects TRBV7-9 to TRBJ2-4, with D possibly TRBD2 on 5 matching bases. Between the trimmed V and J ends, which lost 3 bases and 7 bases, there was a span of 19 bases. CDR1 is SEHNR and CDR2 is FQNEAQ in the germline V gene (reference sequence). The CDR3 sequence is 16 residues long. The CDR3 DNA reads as TGTGCCAGCAGCTTTCCCGCTAGCCCCCTCGGGAACATTCAGTACTTC. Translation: CASSFPASPLGNIQYF. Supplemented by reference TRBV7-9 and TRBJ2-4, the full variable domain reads DTGVSQNPRHKITKRGQNVTFRCDPISEHNRLYWYRQTLGQGPEFLTYFQNEAQLEKSRLLSDRFSAERPKGSFSTLEIQRTEQGDSAMYLCASSFPASPLGNIQYFGAGTRLSVL.

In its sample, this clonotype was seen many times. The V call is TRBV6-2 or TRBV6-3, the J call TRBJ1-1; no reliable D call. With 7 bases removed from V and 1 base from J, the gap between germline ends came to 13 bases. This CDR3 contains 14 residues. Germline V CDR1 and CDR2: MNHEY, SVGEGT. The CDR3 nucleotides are TGTGCCAGCATTTTCGGATGGAAGAACACTGAAGCTTTCTTT. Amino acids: CASIFGWKNTEAFF.

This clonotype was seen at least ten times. CDR3 region: CASSFVAGGIRYEQFF. The CDR3 bases are TGCGCCAGCAGCTTCGTAGCGGGAGGTATACGATATGAGCAGTTCTTC. This rearrangement joins TRBV5-1 to TRBJ2-1, with TRBD2 identical over 10 bases. The germline CDR1 and CDR2 sequences are SGHRS and YFSETQ. The CDR3 spans 16 residues. V lost 2 bases to trimming and J lost 8 bases; unmatched junction nucleotides: 10. The variable domain in full, with the rest retrieved from reference TRBV5-1 and TRBJ2-1, is KAGVTQTPRYLIKTRGQQVTLSCSPISGHRSVSWYQQTPGQGLQFLFEYFSETQRNKGNFPGRFSGRQFSNSRSEMNVSTLELGDSALYLCASSFVAGGIRYEQFFGPGTRLTVL.